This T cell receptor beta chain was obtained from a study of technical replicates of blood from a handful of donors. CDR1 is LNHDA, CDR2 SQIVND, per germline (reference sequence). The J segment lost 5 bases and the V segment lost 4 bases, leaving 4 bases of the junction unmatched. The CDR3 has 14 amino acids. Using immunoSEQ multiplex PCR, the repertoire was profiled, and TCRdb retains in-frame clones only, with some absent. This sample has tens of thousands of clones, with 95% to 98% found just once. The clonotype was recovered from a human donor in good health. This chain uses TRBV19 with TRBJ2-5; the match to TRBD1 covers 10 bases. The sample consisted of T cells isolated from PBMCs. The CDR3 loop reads CASSRRQGAETQYF. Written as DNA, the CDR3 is TGTGCCAGTAGTAGACGACAGGGGGCTGAGACCCAGTACTTC. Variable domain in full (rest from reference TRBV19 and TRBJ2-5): DGGITQSPKYLFRKEGQNVTLSCEQNLNHDAMYWYRQDPGQGLRLIYYSQIVNDFQKGDIAEGYSVSREKKESFPLTVTSAQKNPTAFYLCASSRRQGAETQYFGPGTRLLVL.